The 6 T cell receptor beta chains reported below all come from one sample, sequenced in a study of CD8 T cells in ankylosing spondylitis. The study, taken as a whole, reports: Blood of patients with ankylosing spondylitis appeared to be characterized by a TCR beta motif of fewer than 10 highly homologous variants.

Antigens of these TCRs are unknown. TCRdb re-analysed the 5' RACE reads in MiXCR, keeping a single row per CDR3 protein. The sample records 800,000 to 900,000 distinct CDR3 sequences, about an eighth being singletons. Source material: blood, either unsorted or a sorted T cell fraction (not recorded which). All receptors derive from a male donor with ankylosing spondylitis.

The J gene is TRBJ1-3, the V gene TRBV12-3 or TRBV12-4; D gene ambiguous. Deletions cut 6 bases from V and 1 base from J, with 16 bases between. The CDR3 sequence is 16 residues long. The CDR3 protein is CASSRRQAGSGNTIYF. The CDR3 coding sequence is TGTGCCAGCAGCCGTCGGCAGGCAGGATCTGGAAACACCATATATTTT.

This clonotype was detected ten times or more. The rearrangement links TRBV27 to TRBJ1-1; tentative D call: TRBD1 (5 bases). This CDR3 is 13 amino acids long. Germline CDR1 and CDR2: MNHEY and SMNVEV (reference sequence). V was trimmed by 1 base and J by 6 bases, leaving 9 bases between them. Written as DNA, the CDR3 is TGTGCCAGCAGTTTATGGGGGTCGCCTGAAGCTTTCTTT. Protein: CASSLWGSPEAFF.

In this sample, this clonotype turned up a few times. Compared with germline, one end of the junction differs, possibly owing to a read error. V is TRBV6-1 and J is TRBJ2-7, with D maybe TRBD2 (5 bases). The CDR3 extends over 16 amino acids. Per the germline V gene, CDR1 is MNHNS and CDR2 is SASEGT. For the CDR3, the DNA is TGTGCCAGCAGCCGAATGGGAGTAACCCTTCGGAACGAGCAGCACTTC. Protein product: CASSRMGVTLRNEQHF.

In this sample, this clonotype turned up a few times. The chain joins TRBV5-1 to TRBJ2-3; a weak D match, TRBD1 (5 bases). Germline lookup yields CDR1 SGHRS and CDR2 YFSETQ. CDR3 length: 15 residues. V shed 1 base and J shed 0 bases, with 9 bases lying between them. For the CDR3, the DNA is TGCGCCAGCAGCTTGTGGGCAGGGAGCACAGATACGCAGTATTTT. Amino acids: CASSLWAGSTDTQYF.

The sample holds many counts of this clonotype. One junction end does not reproduce the germline sequence, and a read error may be involved. The genes are TRBV29-1 and TRBJ1-2; D is undetermined. CDR3 length: 13 amino acids. Germline V gene data show CDR1 as SQVTM and CDR2 as ANQGSEA. The CDR3 here is CGVRPLFNYGYTF. DNA for the CDR3: TGCGGCGTTAGGCCGCTCTTTAACTATGGCTACACCTTC. Full variable domain (remainder filled in from reference TRBV29-1 and TRBJ1-2): SAVISQKPSRDICQRGTSLTIQCQVDSQVTMMFWYRQQPGQSLTLIATANQGSEATYESGFVIDKFPISRPNLTFSTLTVSNMSPEDSSIYLCGVRPLFNYGYTFGSGTRLTVV.

This clonotype showed up just a few times. The chain joins TRBV6-2 or TRBV6-3 to TRBJ2-1, with D maybe TRBD2 (6 bases). V was cut by 7 bases and J by 4 bases, with 14 bases left in between. The germline V gene encodes CDR1 MNHEY and CDR2 SVGEGT. The CDR3 covers 14 residues. The CDR3 region is CASKSRSGYNEQFF. The CDR3 bases are TGTGCCAGCAAGTCCCGTAGCGGTTACAATGAGCAGTTCTTC.